This T cell receptor (beta chain) emerged from a study of beta chain features in type 1 diabetes (dated 2018 in TCRdb). Study-wide context: No differences in mean age, gender distribution, total cell number or subset yield were found between patients and healthy donors. Across all samples, roughly 110,000,000 sorted cells were examined, and cell number per subset correlated strongly with RNA yield. In the study, TCRB repertoires of sorted circulating CD4+ T cell subsets from recently diagnosed type 1 diabetes patients were compared with those of matched healthy donors. Naive and central memory subsets were obtained from all 28 donors, but regulatory and stem cell-like memory subsets were isolated from only 8 patients and 8 healthy donors.

Study-level results and caveats: The naive, central memory and regulatory TCRB repertoires appeared to resemble one another more closely among patients than among healthy donors. Only small numbers of individuals were included in the HLA sub-analyses, which left unresolved whether HLA type had any influence on TCRB rearrangement. Because cDNA was sequenced instead of genomic DNA, activated cells with high expression could be over-represented, although the groups did not differ in activation or CD3 levels. In all four CD4+ subsets, TCRB CDR3 length was moderately but significantly shorter in type 1 diabetes patients. At VDJ recombination sites, type 1 diabetes patients had fewer insertions and more deleted nucleotides, which implies abnormalities in thymic rearrangement. PCR might favor shorter templates, but patient and control samples were amplified and corrected together, so any skew would affect both groups equally.

Via the germline V gene (reference sequence), CDR1 is SGHKS and CDR2 YYEKEE. Deletion took 6 bases off V and 4 bases off J, with a span of 13 bases between the germline ends. Spanning cysteine to phenylalanine, the CDR3 consists of 14 amino acids. Of the read, only the CDR3 DNA is kept; its 42 bases are in frame from base 1. A single peripheral blood draw of around 100 mL on average was collected from each donor into heparinised tubes. A BD FACSAria II and a panel including CD45RO, CCR7, CD25, CD127, CD95 and CD27 were used to sort naive, central memory, regulatory and stem cell-like memory CD4+ T cells. All sorted populations exceeded 95% purity. PBMCs were separated immediately by Lymphoprep density gradient centrifugation and were stained directly, without being cultured. So that batch effects would be minimized, each experiment stained and sorted samples in pairs, pairing one healthy donor with one patient.

The entire isolated RNA was reverse transcribed using the High Capacity cDNA Reverse Transcription Kit, and thus expressed TCRB transcripts were sequenced. Stem cell-like memory T cell samples underwent survey-depth immunoSEQ sequencing, averaging about 1 million total reads per sample. Sorted cells were lysed in RLT buffer, and RNA was extracted using DNase-treated RNeasy Micro or Mini kits according to cell number. Each cell subset was processed separately to prevent cross-contamination, with patient and healthy donor samples processed together. TCRB sequences were amplified from cDNA with the immunoSEQ multiplex PCR, producing 87-bp fragments spanning the CDR3 region. Amplicons were sequenced on the Illumina HiSeq platform. Concerning the study's data processing: PCR bias was computationally corrected using synthetic template baselines, reads within Hamming distance 2 were collapsed, and singletons that could not be merged were discarded. By aligning reads against IMGT, V, D and J genes, CDR3 length, and insertions or deletions at six rearrangement sites were assigned. Within each subset, clonotype counts were normalized to the number of sorted cells before true diversity and Gini coefficients were calculated with the tcR R package. Repertoire sharing was quantified using the overlap coefficient calculated on TCRB nucleotide sequences. The clones in this table, taken by TCRdb from immuneACCESS, are in-frame only. Not every clone is retained; where verified, under half of the shortfall comes from an unresolved V gene, and the cause of the rest is unknown. Clonal size and the V and J genes are those of that table, whereas D and trimming came from the DNA. The table for this sample lists tens of thousands of clones; roughly 30% of them were counted only once. 0.4% to 0.45% of the sample lies in the top ten.

For this clone: It lacks a known antigen. Base qualities are not at hand, and no much larger clone is one base apart.

The receptor chain draws on TRBV5-5 and TRBJ2-2; TRBD1 is perhaps the D gene, given 6 matching bases. The sample consisted of stem cell memory CD4+ T cells from blood. Per the publication, the cell subset or site label means: stem cell-like memory CD4+ T cells. The TCR sequence derives from a woman younger than 30 in good health. The CDR3: CASNSGAFTGELFF. At the DNA level, the sequence is TGTGCCAGCAATTCAGGGGCATTCACCGGGGAGCTGTTTTTT.